The clone carrying this T cell receptor beta chain was observed once. Its cognate antigen is unknown. Vbeta (60) and Jbeta (13) primers were used in the PCR. Using immunoSEQ multiplex PCR, the repertoire was profiled, and TCRdb retains in-frame clones only, with some absent. The sample records roughly 180,000 clones, around 80% being singletons. The source of the sample is a study of cytomegalovirus exposure and HLA in healthy donors. Study results and caveats: A later analysis showed TCR association rates differing by HLA locus, peaking at DRB1 and lowest at HLA-C. Sequencing likely generated an artifact that appeared as a cluster of highly shared sequence variants. The authors later found HLA-associated TCR beta chains more clonally expanded than equally common others.

This CDR3 contains 17 residues. V gave up 4 bases and J gave up 4 bases; unmatched junction bases: 12. Germline CDR1 and CDR2: MDHEN and SYDVKM. Donors likely had unrecorded immune exposures despite being nominally healthy when sampled. The TCR originated in a girl aged 2-10 years in good health and CMV-seropositive. The sequenced sample was PBMCs. This rearrangement joins TRBV28 to TRBJ2-1; 8 bases agree with TRBD2. Here the CDR3 DNA reads TGTGCCAGCAGTTCCTCGGCGGGAGGTCCAAGGTACAATGAGCAGTTCTTC. It translates to CASSSSAGGPRYNEQFF.